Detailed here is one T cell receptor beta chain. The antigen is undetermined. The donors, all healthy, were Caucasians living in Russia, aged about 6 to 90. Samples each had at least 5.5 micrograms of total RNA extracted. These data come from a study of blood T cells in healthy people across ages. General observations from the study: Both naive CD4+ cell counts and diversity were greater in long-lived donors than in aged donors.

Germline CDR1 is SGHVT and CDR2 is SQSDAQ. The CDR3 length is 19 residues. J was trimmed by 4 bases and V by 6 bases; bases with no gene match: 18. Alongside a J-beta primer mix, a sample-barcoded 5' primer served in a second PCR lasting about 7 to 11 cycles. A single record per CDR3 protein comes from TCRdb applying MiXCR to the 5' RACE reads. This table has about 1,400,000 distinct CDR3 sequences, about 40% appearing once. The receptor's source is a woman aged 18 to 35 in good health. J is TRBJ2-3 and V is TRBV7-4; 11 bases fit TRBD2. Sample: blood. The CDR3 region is CASRIVPSGGTPSADTQYF. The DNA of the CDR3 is TGTGCCAGCAGAATAGTTCCTAGCGGGGGGACACCTTCGGCAGATACGCAGTATTTT.